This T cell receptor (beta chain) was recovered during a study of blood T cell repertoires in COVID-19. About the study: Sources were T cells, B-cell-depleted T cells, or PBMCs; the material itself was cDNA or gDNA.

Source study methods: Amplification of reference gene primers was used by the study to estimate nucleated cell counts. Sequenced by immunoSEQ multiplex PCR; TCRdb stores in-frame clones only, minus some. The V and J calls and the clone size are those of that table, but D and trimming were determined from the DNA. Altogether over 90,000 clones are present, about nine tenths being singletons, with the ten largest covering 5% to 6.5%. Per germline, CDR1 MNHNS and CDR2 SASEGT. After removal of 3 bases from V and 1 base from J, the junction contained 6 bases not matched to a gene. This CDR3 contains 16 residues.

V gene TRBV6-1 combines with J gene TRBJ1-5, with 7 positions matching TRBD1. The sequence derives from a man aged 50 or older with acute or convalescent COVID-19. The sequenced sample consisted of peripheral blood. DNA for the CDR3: TGTGCCAGCAGTGACCCCCGGACAGGCAGCAATCAGCCCCAGCATTTT. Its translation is CASSDPRTGSNQPQHF.